The clone carrying this T cell receptor (beta chain) came up a few times. TCRdb used MiXCR to reprocess the RT-PCR reads, holding one entry per CDR3 protein. This sample has about 680,000 distinct CDR3 sequences, with 12% to 15% found just once. The CDR3 contains 15 residues. The trim removed 3 bases at V and 4 bases at J, leaving 4 bases unmatched. Germline V gives CDR1 MNHNY, CDR2 SVGAGI (reference sequence). Sequenced input: memory CD4+ T cells from blood. This sequence was found in a female donor in good health, serving as a healthy control. The V call is TRBV6-6, the J call TRBJ2-5; 11 nucleotides match TRBD2. In DNA, the CDR3 is TGTGCCAGCAGTTATTTAGGACTAGCGGGAGAGACCCAGTACTTC. Translation gives CASSYLGLAGETQYF.